This T cell receptor (beta chain) was obtained from a study of control samples from healthy donors and cancer patients. The method was immunoSEQ multiplex PCR; TCRdb's version includes in-frame clones alone and lacks a portion of them. This table holds about 160,000 clones, about 90% found once. In the case of this clone: A junction end diverges from the germline sequence, so it may reflect a read error.

The CDR3 contains 13 residues. The sample was blood. This chain uses TRBV12-3 or TRBV12-4 with TRBJ1-2, with D unresolved. The origin of this receptor is a man under 40 in good health. As DNA, the CDR3 is TGTGCCAGCAGTTCGGACGGAGAGTCCCTTGCCGTCTTC. This codes for CASSSDGESLAVF.